The 12 T cell receptor beta chains below all came from one sample that was sequenced in a study of OX40 agonist ivuxolimab in advanced cancers. The assay was immunoSEQ multiplex PCR, and TCRdb's table has in-frame clones only and misses some. The sample has some 74,000 clones; roughly four fifths are singletons. Sample: CD4+ or CD8+ T cells sorted from blood, taken in a trial of the OX40 agonist ivuxolimab. The origin of the receptors is an adult with an advanced solid tumor such as melanoma, head and neck, liver or kidney cancer.

This chain uses TRBV6-5 with TRBJ2-7; tentative D call: TRBD2 (5 bases). The ends were cut back, 6 bases at V and 2 bases at J, with 17 bases in the middle. Germline V CDR1 and CDR2: MNHEY, SVGAGI. The CDR3 spans 15 residues. CDR3 loop: CASSFGGAGTYEQYF. The CDR3 DNA is TGTGCCAGCAGCTTCGGAGGCGCGGGTACCTACGAGCAGTACTTC.

The chain carries TRBV7-8 and TRBJ2-7; D might be TRBD2 (6 bases). V lost 9 bases to trimming and J lost 0 bases, with 12 bases between them. The CDR3 consists of 13 residues. Germline V lookup: CDR1 SGHVS, CDR2 FQNEAQ. The CDR3 nucleotides are TGTGCCAGTCGACCGGGAGCCTCCTACGAGCAGTACTTC. The encoded protein is CASRPGASYEQYF.

The gene calls are TRBV5-1 and TRBJ2-7; D gene unclear. CDR1 is SGHRS and CDR2 is YFSETQ in the germline V gene. The CDR3 runs to 13 residues. V lost 1 base to trimming and J lost 0 bases, with 5 bases between them. CDR3 residues: CASSLQDSYEQYF. The CDR3 nucleotides read TGCGCCAGCAGCTTGCAGGACTCCTACGAGCAGTACTTC.

The chain carries TRBV10-3 and TRBJ2-7; 9 nucleotides line up with TRBD1. CDR3 length: 15 residues. Losses at the gene ends were 4 bases for V and 3 bases for J; bases not matched to a gene: 7. The germline gives CDR1 ENHRY, CDR2 SYGVKD. The CDR3 protein is CAISAPGQGYYEQYF. CDR3 coding DNA: TGTGCCATCAGTGCCCCCGGACAGGGGTACTACGAGCAGTACTTC.

This clone was observed a single time. This sequence joins TRBV5-4 and TRBJ2-1; TRBD1 agrees at 8 bases. V shed 4 bases, J shed 0 bases, and the junction held 9 bases outside the gene matches. CDR1 and CDR2 from the germline V gene are SGHNT and YYREEE (reference sequence). The CDR3 totals 17 residues. The CDR3: CASSTGQVLSSYNEQFF. CDR3 nucleotide sequence: TGTGCCAGCAGCACGGGACAGGTCCTAAGCTCCTACAATGAGCAGTTCTTC.

The chain combines TRBV7-8 with TRBJ2-7; TRBD2 aligns across 9 bases. Germline CDR1 SGHVS, CDR2 FQNEAQ. J gave up 7 bases and V 1 base, and 11 bases lay outside the gene matches. The CDR3 runs 16 residues. Here the CDR3 DNA reads TGTGCCAGCAGCTTAGAGTTAGCGGGAGCTCTAGGGGAGCAGTACTTC. Residues: CASSLELAGALGEQYF.

The chain links TRBV19 to TRBJ1-5; a possible D gene is TRBD1 (6 bases). Trimming stripped 4 bases from V and 5 bases from J, with 15 bases between. The CDR3 contains 15 residues. Looked up from germline, CDR1 is LNHDA and CDR2 is SQIVND (reference sequence). CDR3 sequence: CASSNSGGLDQPQHF. The CDR3 bases are TGTGCCAGTAGTAACTCTGGGGGGCTAGATCAGCCCCAGCATTTT.

The J gene is TRBJ2-1, the V gene TRBV5-8; 14 bases match TRBD2. This CDR3 contains 15 residues. The germline V gene encodes CDR1 SGHTS and CDR2 YDEGEE. V gave up 5 bases and J gave up 9 bases; unmatched junction bases: 7. The CDR3 spells CASRRLAGGRGEQFF. CDR3 nucleotide sequence: TGTGCCAGCAGGAGACTAGCGGGAGGGCGCGGTGAGCAGTTCTTC.

The V gene is TRBV6-5, the J gene TRBJ1-5; 7 nucleotides line up with TRBD1. The CDR3 has 15 amino acids. Germline CDR1 reads MNHEY; CDR2 reads SVGAGI. The V segment lost 0 bases and the J segment 7 bases; nucleotides outside the gene matches: 6. Written as DNA, the CDR3 is TGTGCCAGCAGTTACTCATATGACAGGGTGCAGCCCCAGCATTTT. Its protein is CASSYSYDRVQPQHF.

The chain has TRBV28 and TRBJ2-1, with 8 bases aligning to TRBD2. Germline lookup yields CDR1 MDHEN and CDR2 SYDVKM. The CDR3 extends over 14 amino acids. V lost 6 bases and J lost 9; bases outside the gene matches: 10. CDR3 sequence: CASRGGAGASEQFF. The CDR3 region has the DNA TGTGCCAGCAGGGGCGGAGCGGGAGCGAGTGAGCAGTTCTTC.

The V and J genes are TRBV28 and TRBJ1-4; 12 bases are shared with TRBD1. Germline trimming cut 6 bases from V and 9 bases from J; bases unmatched to any gene: 5. Germline CDR1 reads MDHEN; CDR2 reads SYDVKM. The CDR3 sequence is 14 residues long. This chain's CDR3 is CASRVGQGAQKLFF. In DNA, the CDR3 is TGTGCCAGCAGGGTGGGACAGGGGGCGCAAAAACTGTTTTTT.

CDR3 loop: CASSYSGAADTQYF. CDR3 nucleotides: TGTGCCAGCAGTTACAGCGGAGCCGCAGATACGCAGTATTTT. This chain joins TRBV9 and TRBJ2-3, with D tentatively TRBD2 (5 bases). V lost 5 bases and J lost 4, with 14 bases in between. CDR1 and CDR2 (germline): SGDLS, YYNGEE. The CDR3 runs to 14 residues. Complete variable domain (other parts from reference TRBV9 and TRBJ2-3): DSGVTQTPKHLITATGQRVTLRCSPRSGDLSVYWYQQSLDQGLQFLIQYYNGEERAKGNILERFSAQQFPDLHSELNLSSLELGDSALYFCASSYSGAADTQYFGPGTRLTVL.